This T cell receptor beta chain was identified during a study of technical replicates of blood from several donors. Measured with immunoSEQ multiplex PCR; TCRdb has only the in-frame clones, and not every one. The sample records around 81,000 clones, 81% being singletons. V was clipped by 5 bases and J by 11 bases, with 12 bases between them. This CDR3 comprises 12 residues. CDR1 and CDR2 (germline): SGHVS, FQNEAQ. This receptor was identified in a human donor in good health. Some clones in this sample may be carry-over from other donors' samples. The chain is built from TRBV7-8 and TRBJ1-4; possible D gene TRBD1, 5 bases. The specimen sequenced was PBMCs. The CDR3 DNA is TGTGCCAGCAGCCCGTTTGGGGGGAAACTGTTTTTT. Protein sequence: CASSPFGGKLFF.